A single sample gave rise to the 26 T cell receptor beta chains below, sequenced in a study of shared T cell receptors in the human thymus. TCRdb's copy holds only in-frame clones and misses some; the assay was immunoSEQ multiplex PCR. The data show 650,000 to 950,000 clones, 70% to 90% seen once. This same sample was also part of a study on human thymus T cells.

Sequenced: thymocytes. These receptors all stem from a girl less than two years old with a congenital heart defect.

The rearrangement joins TRBV27 to TRBJ1-2; D remains unclear. The V end was cut by 8 bases, the J end by 2 bases, with 15 bases between. Germline CDR1 and CDR2: MNHEY and SMNVEV (reference sequence). There are 14 residues in the CDR3. This CDR3 is CASSLGGRNYGYTF. CDR3 sequence (DNA): TGTGCCAGCTCCTTAGGTGGGCGAAACTATGGCTACACCTTC.

Only one count was recorded for this clone. This chain uses TRBV4-1 with TRBJ2-5; TRBD2 agrees at 10 bases. The V gene's germline CDR1 is MGHRA and CDR2 YSYEKL. There are 20 residues in the CDR3. The ends lost 0 bases at V and 0 bases at J; junction bases unmatched: 13. This CDR3 reads CASSQDVRAGGRGDQETQYF. The CDR3 DNA follows: TGCGCCAGCAGCCAAGATGTAAGAGCGGGGGGGCGTGGGGACCAAGAGACCCAGTACTTC.

DNA for the CDR3: TGTGCCAGCAGTGGGGCGGACTTGTCGAGCCCACCGAAAAGGGAGACCCAGTACTTC. Translation gives CASSGADLSSPPKRETQYF. The chain joins TRBV6-1 to TRBJ2-5, with a tentative D call TRBD2 (5 bases). Germline loops: CDR1 MNHNS, CDR2 SASEGT. V was trimmed by 4 bases and J by 5 bases, leaving 29 bases between them. The CDR3 covers 19 residues.

The V and J genes are TRBV7-2 and TRBJ2-3; D remains unclear. CDR3 size: 16 residues. Trimming pared 1 base from V and 1 base from J, leaving 12 bases between. In germline, CDR1 is SGHTA, CDR2 FQGNSA. The CDR3 spells CASSLVSYLRTDTQYF. For the CDR3, the DNA is TGTGCCAGCAGCTTAGTTAGCTACCTACGCACAGATACGCAGTATTTT. The full variable domain, completed using reference TRBV7-2 and TRBJ2-3, is GAGVSQSPSNKVTEKGKDVELRCDPISGHTALYWYRQSLGQGLEFLIYFQGNSAPDKSGLPSDRFSAERTGGSVSTLTIQRTQQEDSAVYLCASSLVSYLRTDTQYFGPGTRLTVL.

This sequence joins TRBV6-5 and TRBJ1-4, with 7 bases aligning to TRBD1. CDR1 and CDR2 (germline): MNHEY, SVGAGI. The CDR3 runs 15 residues. V shed 6 bases, J shed 4 bases, and the junction held 8 bases outside the gene matches. The CDR3 loop is CASSHRQGGNEKLFF. CDR3 in DNA: TGTGCCAGCAGCCATAGACAGGGAGGTAATGAAAAACTGTTTTTT.

This chain uses TRBV27 with TRBJ1-6; weak D call: TRBD1 (5 bases). The CDR3 runs to 15 residues. Germline loops: CDR1 MNHEY, CDR2 SMNVEV (reference sequence). Trimming shortened V by 9 bases and J by 9 bases, and 21 bases separated the two germline ends. The CDR3: CASSGGASMVSPLHF. Here the CDR3 DNA reads TGTGCCAGTTCTGGAGGGGCATCCATGGTTTCACCCCTCCACTTT.

This clone was counted only a few times. The chain couples TRBV29-1 to TRBJ1-3; no clear D. The CDR3 spans 12 residues. Germline V gene lookup returns CDR1 SQVTM and CDR2 ANQGSEA. V lost 5 bases and J lost 4, with 9 bases in between. The CDR3 is CSVSSLGNTIYF. The CDR3 DNA sequence: TGCAGCGTTAGTAGCCTCGGAAACACCATATATTTT.

The chain links TRBV15 to TRBJ2-1; no firm D call. Germline V lookup: CDR1 LNHNV, CDR2 YYDKDF (reference sequence). The CDR3 has 11 amino acids. Trimming shortened V by 4 bases and J by 6 bases, and 4 bases separated the two germline ends. The CDR3 loop reads CATSTFNEQFF. CDR3 sequence (DNA): TGTGCCACCAGCACCTTCAATGAGCAGTTCTTC. Full variable domain (missing parts from reference TRBV15 and TRBJ2-1): DAMVIQNPRYQVTQFGKPVTLSCSQTLNHNVMYWYQQKSSQAPKLLFHYYDKDFNNEADTPDNFQSRRPNTSFCFLDIRSPGLGDTAMYLCATSTFNEQFFGPGTRLTVL.

The chain couples TRBV7-9 to TRBJ1-6, with 9 bases fitting TRBD1. V lost 5 bases and J lost 8; bases outside the gene matches: 4. CDR1 is SEHNR, CDR2 FQNEAQ, per germline (reference sequence). The CDR3 totals 14 residues. The CDR3 region is CASSLGQGDSPLHF. The CDR3 DNA follows: TGTGCCAGCAGCCTGGGACAGGGTGATTCACCCCTCCACTTT.

The chain is built from TRBV11-2 and TRBJ2-3; D perhaps matches TRBD1 (6 bases). The V and J ends lost 6 bases and 3 bases respectively, with 19 bases between them. Germline-derived CDR1 and CDR2 are SGHAT and FQNNGV. This CDR3 spans 16 amino acids. The CDR3, as DNA: TGTGCCAGCAGACCGAATTCTTTCAGGGGTACAGATACGCAGTATTTT. Translation gives CASRPNSFRGTDTQYF.

This clone was detected only a few times. This chain connects TRBV5-8 to TRBJ1-1, with 12 bases aligning to TRBD1. This CDR3 comprises 17 residues. V lost 2 bases and J lost 4; bases outside the gene matches: 9. Germline-derived CDR1 and CDR2 are SGHTS and YDEGEE. Written as DNA, the CDR3 is TGTGCCAGCAGCTTTCGAAGGGACAGGGGGCTCGGCACTGAAGCTTTCTTT. As protein: CASSFRRDRGLGTEAFF.

This sequence joins TRBV9 and TRBJ1-2, with D perhaps TRBD1 (6 bases). The CDR3 consists of 17 residues. Trimming removed 3 bases at V and 4 bases at J, with 22 bases between. The germline V gene has CDR1 SGDLS and CDR2 YYNGEE. CDR3 DNA sequence: TGTGCCAGCAGCGCCTCCATTGAGGGGGGGGTTCCCTATGGCTACACCTTC. Its protein product is CASSASIEGGVPYGYTF.

This clone appeared a single time. This rearrangement joins TRBV5-4 to TRBJ1-2, with 9 bases identical to TRBD1. The CDR3 sequence is 15 residues long. The J segment lost 4 bases and the V segment lost 3 bases, leaving 7 bases of the junction unmatched. The germline CDR1 and CDR2 sequences are SGHNT and YYREEE (reference sequence). The chain's CDR3 is CASSSRTGVGYGYTF. Written as DNA, the CDR3 is TGTGCCAGCAGCTCTCGGACAGGGGTGGGCTATGGCTACACCTTC. The full variable domain, its missing parts supplied by reference TRBV5-4 and TRBJ1-2, is ETGVTQSPTHLIKTRGQQVTLRCSSQSGHNTVSWYQQALGQGPQFIFQYYREEENGRGNFPPRFSGLQFPNYSSELNVNALELDDSALYLCASSSRTGVGYGYTFGSGTRLTVV.

This clone appeared once. V and J are TRBV5-6 and TRBJ1-1; unclear D gene. CDR3 length equals 13 residues. V was shortened by 4 bases and J by 3 bases, with 10 bases between the two germline ends. Germline assignment: CDR1 SGHDT and CDR2 YYEEEE. Here the CDR3 DNA reads TGTGCCAGCAGCCCTCTTATCGACACTGAAGCTTTCTTT. It translates to CASSPLIDTEAFF.

This chain connects TRBV9 to TRBJ2-1, with D maybe TRBD2 (5 bases). V lost 1 base and J 5 bases, leaving 25 bases between the germline ends. Looked up from germline, CDR1 is SGDLS and CDR2 is YYNGEE. CDR3 length: 19 amino acids. The CDR3 sequence is CASSVSVGSELLEDNEQFF. The CDR3 DNA is TGTGCCAGCAGCGTATCGGTAGGGAGTGAGCTATTAGAGGACAATGAGCAGTTCTTC.

The CDR3, as DNA: TGTGCCAGCAGCCCCGGACAGCTCTACGAGCAGTACTTC. Protein sequence: CASSPGQLYEQYF. The chain has TRBV5-6 and TRBJ2-7; D may be TRBD1 (6 bases). Trimming took off 4 bases at V and 3 bases at J, with 11 bases between the two ends. The CDR3 is 13 residues long. Per germline, CDR1 SGHDT and CDR2 YYEEEE.

This clone was seen more than once but under ten times. The V gene is TRBV7-9, the J gene TRBJ2-5; no clear D gene. The better agreement between TRBJ2-7 and the DNA end casts doubt on the J call. Germline V CDR1 and CDR2: SEHNR, FQNEAQ (reference sequence). This CDR3 is built from 15 residues. This CDR3 is CASSSGAPGVYEQYF. The CDR3 DNA is TGTGCCAGCAGCTCCGGTGCTCCGGGTGTCTACGAGCAGTACTTC.

The V gene is TRBV7-9, the J gene TRBJ1-2, with a weak D call TRBD1 (6 bases). V lost 0 bases and J lost 1, with 12 bases in between. Germline CDR1 and CDR2: SEHNR and FQNEAQ (reference sequence). The CDR3 has 16 residues. Here the CDR3 reads CASSLAQQGCNYGYTF. The CDR3 DNA is TGTGCCAGCAGCTTAGCCCAGCAGGGGTGTAACTATGGCTACACCTTC.

The CDR3 spells CASSQDLDSTGELFF. The CDR3 nucleotides are TGCGCCAGCAGCCAAGATTTGGACAGCACCGGGGAGCTGTTTTTT. The chain is built from TRBV4-3 and TRBJ2-2, with TRBD1 as a possible D gene (6 bases). In germline, CDR1 is LGHNA, CDR2 YSLEER. V was trimmed by 0 bases and J by 4 bases, leaving 9 bases between them. This CDR3 region has 15 residues.

This chain uses TRBV6-6 with TRBJ1-1; D gene uncertain. In germline, CDR1 is MNHNY, CDR2 SVGAGI (reference sequence). Trimming pared 2 bases from V and 4 bases from J, leaving 14 bases between. The CDR3 is 15 amino acids. CDR3 sequence: CASSYGSMGRTEAFF. The CDR3 nucleotides read TGTGCCAGCAGTTACGGATCGATGGGCCGCACTGAAGCTTTCTTT.

The genes are TRBV6-5 and TRBJ1-1; 7 nucleotides agree with TRBD1. V lost 5 bases and J lost 0; bases outside the gene matches: 3. The CDR3 spans 14 residues. CDR1 is MNHEY and CDR2 is SVGAGI in the germline V gene. CDR3 residues: CASSPGQLNTEAFF. In DNA form, the CDR3 reads TGTGCCAGCAGTCCGGGACAGCTGAACACTGAAGCTTTCTTT.

The CDR3 sequence is CASSRHGTKLKIHGYTF. CDR3 bases: TGTGCCAGTAGTAGGCATGGGACAAAACTCAAAATACATGGCTACACCTTC. The V and J genes are TRBV19 and TRBJ1-2, with D tentatively TRBD1 (6 bases). The CDR3 totals 17 residues. Deletions cut 4 bases from V and 6 bases from J, with 24 bases between. Germline loops: CDR1 LNHDA, CDR2 SQIVND (reference sequence).

This chain links TRBV14 with TRBJ1-2, with D maybe TRBD1 (5 bases). This CDR3 contains 13 residues. Deletions cut 5 bases from V and 7 bases from J, with 14 bases between. Germline V CDR1 and CDR2: SGHDN, FVKESK. CDR3 residues: CASSSYQGLGYTF. The CDR3, as DNA: TGTGCCAGCAGCTCATACCAGGGTCTTGGCTACACCTTC.

The V call is TRBV7-9, the J call TRBJ2-2; TRBD2 aligns across 8 bases. CDR1 is SEHNR and CDR2 is FQNEAQ in the germline V gene (reference sequence). The CDR3 loop spans 16 amino acids. V was clipped by 5 bases and J by 4 bases; unmatched bases: 9. The CDR3 reads CASSGGLVGPTGELFF. In nucleotides, the CDR3 is TGTGCCAGCAGCGGGGGACTAGTTGGCCCCACCGGGGAGCTGTTTTTT.

V usage is TRBV27 and J usage is TRBJ1-2, with no clear D. This CDR3 is built from 12 residues. V was shortened by 11 bases and J by 3 bases, with 13 bases between the two germline ends. The V gene's germline CDR1 is MNHEY and CDR2 SMNVEV (reference sequence). CDR3 in amino acids: CAAGDLYYGYTF. DNA of the CDR3: TGTGCCGCCGGGGATTTGTACTATGGCTACACCTTC.

The chain joins TRBV9 to TRBJ1-2; D is possibly TRBD1 (6 bases). Germline CDR1 and CDR2: SGDLS and YYNGEE. The V end was cut by 5 bases, the J end by 5 bases, with 16 bases between. The CDR3 length is 14 residues. The CDR3 protein is CASRDPGDLYGYTF. CDR3 DNA: TGTGCCAGCAGGGACCCAGGGGATCTGTATGGCTACACCTTC.